These 9 T cell receptor beta chains originate from one sample sequenced in a study of blood T cell repertoires in COVID-19. Using immunoSEQ multiplex PCR, the repertoire was profiled, and TCRdb retains in-frame clones only, with some absent. The sample lists over 150,000 clones; roughly 81% were seen once. The sample consisted of peripheral blood. These receptors all stem from an elderly woman with COVID-19, enrolled during active disease.

This chain connects TRBV2 to TRBJ1-1; maybe TRBD1 (6 bases). Germline CDR1 SNHLY, CDR2 FYNNEI. The CDR3 runs 14 residues. Trimming pared 8 bases from V and 2 bases from J, leaving 15 bases between. CDR3 DNA sequence: TGTGCCAGCTGGGGGCAGACTATAAACACTGAAGCTTTCTTT. Amino acids: CASWGQTINTEAFF.

V usage is TRBV29-1 and J usage is TRBJ2-1, with 15 bases matching TRBD2. Unmatched junction bases numbered 7, after V lost 3 bases and J lost 4 bases. Germline CDR1 SQVTM, CDR2 ANQGSEA. The CDR3 has 17 amino acids. CDR3 sequence: CSVDGLAGGLRYNEQFF. The CDR3 bases are TGCAGCGTTGATGGACTAGCGGGAGGGTTGCGATACAATGAGCAGTTCTTC.

This chain connects TRBV3-1 (or the pseudogene TRBV3-2) to TRBJ2-3, with a possible D match to TRBD2 (5 bases). Germline V lookup: CDR1 LGHDT, CDR2 YNNKEL (reference sequence). V shed 5 bases and J shed 5 bases, with 8 bases lying between them. The CDR3 contains 12 residues. CDR3 sequence: CASSSEVDTQYF. For the CDR3, the DNA is TGTGCCAGCAGCTCGGAGGTAGATACGCAGTATTTT.

The chain combines TRBV6-5 with TRBJ2-2; possible D gene TRBD1, 6 bases. Germline values: CDR1 MNHEY, CDR2 SVGAGI. Trimming took off 4 bases at V and 3 bases at J, with 12 bases between the two ends. The CDR3 spans 15 residues. Here the CDR3 reads CASSSTRGYTGELFF. Written as DNA, the CDR3 is TGTGCCAGCAGTTCCACCAGGGGCTACACCGGGGAGCTGTTTTTT.

CDR3 residues: CACSDRNGYGYTF. DNA for the CDR3: TGTGCCTGCAGCGACAGGAACGGCTATGGCTACACCTTC. J is TRBJ1-2 and V is TRBV30; D is perhaps TRBD1 (6 bases). V dropped 6 bases and J dropped 4 bases, with 15 bases sitting between them. CDR1 and CDR2 from the germline V gene are GTSNPN and SVGIG (reference sequence). The CDR3 consists of 13 residues.

This sequence joins TRBV4-3 and TRBJ2-3; tentatively, D is TRBD1 (6 bases). The CDR3 covers 14 residues. Per germline, CDR1 LGHNA and CDR2 YSLEER. Between the trimmed V and J ends, which lost 5 bases and 2 bases, there was a span of 11 bases. The CDR3 sequence: CASSAGGLTDTQYF. CDR3 nucleotide sequence: TGCGCCAGCAGCGCTGGGGGCCTCACAGATACGCAGTATTTT.

The gene calls are TRBV28 and TRBJ2-7, with 10 nucleotides matching TRBD1. Germline V gene lookup returns CDR1 MDHEN and CDR2 SYDVKM. V was clipped by 7 bases and J by 0 bases; unmatched bases: 6. The CDR3 is 15 residues long. CDR3 DNA sequence: TGTGCCAGCACGACCTGGACAGGGGGCTCCTACGAGCAGTACTTC. Protein sequence: CASTTWTGGSYEQYF.

This chain links TRBV7-2 with TRBJ2-7, with TRBD2 matching over 8 bases. This CDR3 region has 15 residues. The junction had 8 bases not matched to a gene; V was cut back by 5 bases and J by 2 bases. CDR1 and CDR2 from the germline V gene are SGHTA and FQGNSA. The CDR3 reads CASSALGTRAYEQYF. The DNA for the CDR3 is TGTGCCAGCAGCGCCCTCGGGACTAGAGCCTACGAGCAGTACTTC.

V is TRBV2 and J is TRBJ2-6, with D perhaps TRBD1 (6 bases). This CDR3 is built from 16 residues. From germline, CDR1 is SNHLY and CDR2 FYNNEI. Trimming cost V 1 base and J 3 bases, with 10 bases left between them. The CDR3 coding sequence is TGTGCCAGCAGTGAAGGATACAGGGTTGGGGCCAACGTCCTGACTTTC. The encoded protein is CASSEGYRVGANVLTF.